A selection of T cell receptor beta chains follows, all from one sample in a study of T cell repertoires in cytomegalovirus infection. Via MiXCR, TCRdb re-called the reads, giving one row per CDR3 protein. The sample yields some 170,000 distinct CDR3 sequences, approximately 18% seen once. Specimen: CD8+ T cells from PBMCs. The receptors come from a human donor in good health (CMV status not recorded). Some clones in this sample may be carry-over from other donors' samples. Each CDR3 is given with its conserved first and last residue. D genes are given only for firm matches. Clone size is given for some rows only: seen once, a few or many times, or a class if the clone is expanded.

v_gene: TRBV28
abundance: NA
d_gene: NA
len: 15
j_gene: TRBJ2-1
CDR3nt: TGTGCCAGCAGTCCCCAGGGGACCTTCTACAATGAGCAGTTCTTC
CDR3aa: CASSPQGTFYNEQFF

v_gene: TRBV2
abundance: NA
d_gene: NA
len: 14
j_gene: TRBJ1-1
CDR3nt: TGTGCCAGCAGTCAGGGACCCGAGAACACTGAAGCTTTCTTT
CDR3aa: CASSQGPENTEAFF

v_gene: TRBV28
abundance: once
d_gene: NA
len: 17
j_gene: TRBJ2-4
CDR3nt: TGTGCCAGCAGTTCTATATCCAGGGCGAAGGACAAAAACAGTCAGTACTTC
CDR3aa: CASSSISRAKDKNSQYF

v_gene: TRBV7-6
abundance: few
d_gene: NA
len: 14
j_gene: TRBJ2-5
CDR3nt: TGTGCCAGCAGCTTAGCACTCTCCCAAGAGACCCAGTACTTC
CDR3aa: CASSLALSQETQYF

v_gene: TRBV20-1
abundance: many
d_gene: NA
len: 13
j_gene: TRBJ2-5
CDR3nt: TGCAGTGCCATCCGAGCCGACCACGGGACCCAGTACTTC
CDR3aa: CSAIRADHGTQYF

v_gene: TRBV4-2
abundance: few
d_gene: NA
len: 17
j_gene: TRBJ1-3
CDR3nt: TGTGCCAGCAGCCAAGAGGGACCCTCATTCGGAGGAAACACCATATATTTT
CDR3aa: CASSQEGPSFGGNTIYF

v_gene: TRBV7-6
abundance: NA
d_gene: TRBD1
len: 15
j_gene: TRBJ1-2
CDR3nt: TGTGCCAGCAGCCCCACCGGGACAGGGAAGGTTGGCTACACCTTC
CDR3aa: CASSPTGTGKVGYTF

v_gene: TRBV6-1
abundance: few
d_gene: NA
len: 13
j_gene: TRBJ2-3
CDR3nt: TGTGCCAGCACGAGAGGTGGGGCAGATACGCAGTATTTT
CDR3aa: CASTRGGADTQYF

v_gene: TRBV4-1
abundance: few
d_gene: NA
len: 12
j_gene: TRBJ1-4
CDR3nt: TGCGCCAGCAGCCAGCACGGTGAAAAACTGTTTTTT
CDR3aa: CASSQHGEKLFF

v_gene: TRBV29-1
abundance: NA
d_gene: NA
len: 12
j_gene: TRBJ1-1
CDR3nt: TGCAGCGTGGATAGGGGGAGGGCTGAAGCTTTCTTT
CDR3aa: CSVDRGRAEAFF

v_gene: TRBV30
abundance: NA
d_gene: NA
len: 14
j_gene: TRBJ2-5
CDR3nt: TGTGCCTGGAGTGTAAATAAGGATATTGAGACCCAGTACTTC
CDR3aa: CAWSVNKDIETQYF

v_gene: TRBV29-1
abundance: NA
d_gene: NA
len: 13
j_gene: TRBJ2-1
CDR3nt: TGCAGCGTTGACAGGGAACTTTACAATGAGCAGTTCTTC
CDR3aa: CSVDRELYNEQFF

v_gene: TRBV7-6
abundance: many
d_gene: NA
len: 15
j_gene: TRBJ1-1
CDR3nt: TGTGCCAGCAGCTTAGGGGGGACGAGGAGCACTGAAGCTTTCTTT
CDR3aa: CASSLGGTRSTEAFF

v_gene: TRBV11-3
abundance: NA
d_gene: TRBD2
len: 16
j_gene: TRBJ2-2
CDR3nt: TGTGCCAGCAGCTCAAGCGGGGGGGCGAACACCGGGGAGCTGTTTTTT
CDR3aa: CASSSSGGANTGELFF

v_gene: TRBV14
abundance: NA
d_gene: NA
len: 15
j_gene: TRBJ1-2
CDR3nt: TGTGCCAGCAGCCAAGACCAGGGAGACTACTATGGCTACACCTTC
CDR3aa: CASSQDQGDYYGYTF

v_gene: TRBV20-1
abundance: few
d_gene: NA
len: 14
j_gene: TRBJ2-1
CDR3nt: TGCAGTGCTAGTTTCGTGGGGTACTTCAATGAGCAGTTCTTC
CDR3aa: CSASFVGYFNEQFF

v_gene: TRBV7-2
abundance: NA
d_gene: TRBD2
len: 22
j_gene: TRBJ2-2
CDR3nt: TGTGCCAGCAGCTTAGTCGGGGTAGCGGGGGGGAAGTACGAATTGAACACCGGGGAGCTGTTTTTT
CDR3aa: CASSLVGVAGGKYELNTGELFF

v_gene: TRBV29-1
abundance: few
d_gene: NA
len: 15
j_gene: TRBJ2-7
CDR3nt: TGCAGCGCCATATCGGTGACCTCGGTTTCCTACGAGCAGTACTTC
CDR3aa: CSAISVTSVSYEQYF

v_gene: TRBV20-1
abundance: NA
d_gene: TRBD1
len: 12
j_gene: TRBJ1-1
CDR3nt: TGCAAATGGACAGGCGGGAACACTGAAGCTTTCTTT
CDR3aa: CKWTGGNTEAFF

v_gene: TRBV9
abundance: NA
d_gene: TRBD1
len: 15
j_gene: TRBJ1-1
CDR3nt: TGTGCCAGCAGCGTAGCTGGGACAGCGAACACTGAAGCTTTCTTT
CDR3aa: CASSVAGTANTEAFF

v_gene: TRBV19
abundance: few
d_gene: TRBD1
len: 16
j_gene: TRBJ1-6
CDR3nt: TGTGCCAGTAGTCCTTCGACAGGGACCTATAATTCACCCCTCCACTTT
CDR3aa: CASSPSTGTYNSPLHF

v_gene: TRBV7-9
abundance: few
d_gene: NA
len: 16
j_gene: TRBJ2-4
CDR3nt: TGTGCCAGCAGCACCGCGGAACCCGTGGCCAAAAACATTCAGTACTTC
CDR3aa: CASSTAEPVAKNIQYF

v_gene: TRBV7-9
abundance: NA
d_gene: TRBD1
len: 16
j_gene: TRBJ2-7
CDR3nt: TGTGCCAGCAGCTCGTGGACAGGGGATAAAGCCTACGAGCAGTACTTC
CDR3aa: CASSSWTGDKAYEQYF

v_gene: TRBV7-9
abundance: NA
d_gene: TRBD2
len: 16
j_gene: TRBJ2-5
CDR3nt: TGTGCCAGCAGCTGGACTAGCGGGGGACTCCAAGAGACCCAGTACTTC
CDR3aa: CASSWTSGGLQETQYF

v_gene: TRBV29-1
abundance: NA
d_gene: NA
len: 15
j_gene: TRBJ2-1
CDR3nt: TGCAGCGTTGTACGGCGGGACAGCTCCTACAATGAGCAGTTCTTC
CDR3aa: CSVVRRDSSYNEQFF

v_gene: TRBV2
abundance: NA
d_gene: NA
len: 16
j_gene: TRBJ2-7
CDR3nt: TGTGCCAGCAGTGGGAGCCGGGACTTCTTCTCCGACGAGCAGTACTTC
CDR3aa: CASSGSRDFFSDEQYF

v_gene: TRBV14
abundance: NA
d_gene: NA
len: 15
j_gene: TRBJ2-5
CDR3nt: TGTGCCAGCAGCCAAGTTTGGCAGGGCGAGGAGACCCAGTACTTC
CDR3aa: CASSQVWQGEETQYF

v_gene: TRBV15
abundance: few
d_gene: TRBD1
len: 17
j_gene: TRBJ2-6
CDR3nt: TGTGCCACCAGCAGAGAGGGACAGGGGACTGGGGCCAACGTCCTGACTTTC
CDR3aa: CATSREGQGTGANVLTF

v_gene: TRBV6-1
abundance: NA
d_gene: NA
len: 15
j_gene: TRBJ2-4
CDR3nt: TGTGCCAGCAGCCCTTTGGGGGAAGCCAAAAACATTCAGTACTTC
CDR3aa: CASSPLGEAKNIQYF

v_gene: TRBV5-5
abundance: few
d_gene: NA
len: 15
j_gene: TRBJ2-1
CDR3nt: TGTGCCAGCAGCGCAGGACAGACTAGTATGGATGAGCAGTTCTTC
CDR3aa: CASSAGQTSMDEQFF

v_gene: TRBV28
abundance: NA
d_gene: NA
len: 13
j_gene: TRBJ1-5
CDR3nt: TGTGCCAGCAGTTCGGGGTTGTCGCAGCCCCAGCATTTT
CDR3aa: CASSSGLSQPQHF

v_gene: TRBV6-5
abundance: few
d_gene: NA
len: 12
j_gene: TRBJ2-1
CDR3nt: TGTGCCAGCAGGGAATACACAGGGACCAAGTTCTTC
CDR3aa: CASREYTGTKFF

v_gene: TRBV7-9
abundance: NA
d_gene: NA
len: 17
j_gene: TRBJ2-5
CDR3nt: TGTGCCAGCAGCTTAAACAAGAACCTGGAGGTTGGAGAGACCCAGTACTTC
CDR3aa: CASSLNKNLEVGETQYF

v_gene: TRBV7-8
abundance: many
d_gene: NA
len: 16
j_gene: TRBJ1-1
CDR3nt: TGTGCCAGCAGCTTATCAGGGGTTTTTGAGGACACTGAAGCTTTCTTT
CDR3aa: CASSLSGVFEDTEAFF

v_gene: TRBV28
abundance: few
d_gene: NA
len: 14
j_gene: TRBJ1-5
CDR3nt: TGTGCCAGCAGCTCGGACAGCCCCAATCAGCCCCAGCATTTT
CDR3aa: CASSSDSPNQPQHF